The TCR beta chain described here comes from a study of shared clonotypes between healthy human individuals. In the study overall: The cohort comprised a couple of women and a few men. Their ages spanned 18 to 49 years.

In its sample, this clone was seen once. Antigen specificity is unknown. Study conclusions and caveats: What naive subsets generally showed was a larger estimated richness than memory subsets showed.

Germline V lookup: CDR1 MDHEN, CDR2 SYDVKM. With 7 bases removed from V and 6 bases from J, the gap between germline ends came to 21 bases. CDR3 length: 15 residues. Several immunoSEQ plates received, in even portions, the genomic DNA of each subset. Measured with immunoSEQ multiplex PCR; TCRdb has only the in-frame clones, and not every one. The table lists roughly 2,300,000 clones, around 90% of them singletons. V usage is TRBV28 and J usage is TRBJ1-2, with D tentatively TRBD1 (5 bases). The specimen sequenced was naive CD4+ T cells from PBMCs. The subset: CD45RA+ positively selected. This receptor was identified in a man in his late teens or twenties in good health. Some clones in this sample may be carry-over from other donors' samples. The chain's CDR3 is CASTNPGRRLDGYTF. Written as DNA, the CDR3 is TGTGCCAGCACCAATCCAGGGAGACGCTTAGATGGCTACACCTTC.